This TCR beta chain was observed in a study of CD8 T cells in Susac syndrome. Random hexamers were used to reverse transcribe an amount of roughly 0.45 to 1 ug RNA. TCRdb passed the immunoSEQ multiplex PCR reads through MiXCR, listing each CDR3 protein once. In the table there are a few hundred thousand distinct CDR3 sequences, about 85% of which are singletons. Comment on this clonotype: Its cognate antigen is unknown.

Findings of the study overall: Individuals included in the TCR sequencing and HLA analysis were acknowledged by the study to be relatively few in number.

CDR1 and CDR2 (germline): SGHVS, FNYEAQ. CDR3 length: 17 amino acids. V gave up 4 bases and J gave up 0 bases; unmatched junction bases: 8. TCR beta was sequenced from blood CD8+ and CD4+ T cells. The sequence was obtained from a human donor with multiple sclerosis. The rearrangement joins TRBV7-6 to TRBJ1-1, with 10 positions matching TRBD1. Specimen: CD8+ T cells from PBMCs. The CDR3 region is CASSSEDRGLLNTEAFF. As DNA, the CDR3 is TGTGCCAGCAGCTCGGAAGACAGGGGGCTCTTGAACACTGAAGCTTTCTTT.